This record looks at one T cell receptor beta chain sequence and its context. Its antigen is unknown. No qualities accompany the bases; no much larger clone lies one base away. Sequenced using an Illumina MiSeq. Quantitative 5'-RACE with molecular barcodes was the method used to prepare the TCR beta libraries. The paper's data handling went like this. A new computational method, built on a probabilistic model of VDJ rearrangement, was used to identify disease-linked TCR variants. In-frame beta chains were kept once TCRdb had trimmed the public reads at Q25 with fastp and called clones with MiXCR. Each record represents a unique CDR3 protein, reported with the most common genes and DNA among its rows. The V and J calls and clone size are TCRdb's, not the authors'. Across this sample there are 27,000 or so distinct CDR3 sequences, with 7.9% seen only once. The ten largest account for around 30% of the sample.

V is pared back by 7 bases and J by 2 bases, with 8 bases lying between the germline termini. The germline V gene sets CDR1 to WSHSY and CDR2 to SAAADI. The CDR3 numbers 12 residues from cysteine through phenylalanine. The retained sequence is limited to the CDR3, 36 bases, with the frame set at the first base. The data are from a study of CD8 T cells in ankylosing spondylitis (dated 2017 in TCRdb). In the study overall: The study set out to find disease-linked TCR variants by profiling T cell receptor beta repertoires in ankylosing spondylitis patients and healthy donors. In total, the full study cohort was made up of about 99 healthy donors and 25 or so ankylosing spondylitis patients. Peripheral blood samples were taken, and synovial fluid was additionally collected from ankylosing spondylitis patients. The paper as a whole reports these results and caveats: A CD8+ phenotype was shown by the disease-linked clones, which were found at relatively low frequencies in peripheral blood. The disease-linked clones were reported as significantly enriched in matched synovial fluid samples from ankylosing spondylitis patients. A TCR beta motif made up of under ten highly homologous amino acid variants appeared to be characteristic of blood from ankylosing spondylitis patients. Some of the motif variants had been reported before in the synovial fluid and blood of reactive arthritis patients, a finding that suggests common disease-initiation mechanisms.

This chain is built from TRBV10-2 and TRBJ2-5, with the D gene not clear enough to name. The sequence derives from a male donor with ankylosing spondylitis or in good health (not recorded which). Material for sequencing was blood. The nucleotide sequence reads TGCGCCAGCACCTCTCAGCAAGAGACCCAGTACTTC. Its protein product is CASTSQQETQYF.